This T cell receptor beta chain was retrieved from a study of blood T cell repertoires in COVID-19. On the study more broadly: The analysed material was cDNA or gDNA that came from T cells, B-cell-depleted T cells, or PBMCs.

Trimming cost V 1 base and J 6 bases, with 13 bases left between them. The germline V gene encodes CDR1 SGHRS and CDR2 YFSETQ. CDR3 size: 14 residues. Original processing notes: Nucleated cell counts were estimated from reference gene primer amplification. Method: immunoSEQ multiplex PCR; TCRdb's copy keeps in-frame clones and lacks some. V and J calls and clone size are copied from that table; D and trimming were computed from the DNA. The sample has 90,000 to 120,000 clones, less than 75% seen once. This TCR was sampled from a woman in her thirties or forties with acute or convalescent COVID-19. Sequenced material: peripheral blood. This rearrangement joins TRBV5-1 to TRBJ1-2; maybe TRBD1 (5 bases). The CDR3 DNA reads TGCGCCAGCAGCTTGACGGGGGAGAGGGATGGCTACACCTTC. Its protein product is CASSLTGERDGYTF. Complete variable domain (other parts from reference TRBV5-1 and TRBJ1-2): KAGVTQTPRYLIKTRGQQVTLSCSPISGHRSVSWYQQTPGQGLQFLFEYFSETQRNKGNFPGRFSGRQFSNSRSEMNVSTLELGDSALYLCASSLTGERDGYTFGSGTRLTVV.